This T cell receptor beta chain is drawn from a study of cytomegalovirus exposure and HLA in healthy donors. Study observations and caveats: Immune exposure information comprised only CMV serostatus.

The primer mix had 60 Vbeta and 13 Jbeta primers. Some clones are missing from TCRdb's copy, which holds only in-frame ones; the method was immunoSEQ multiplex PCR. The sample records about 190,000 clones, roughly 81% being singletons. This CDR3 has 14 amino acids. The V gene lost 5 bases and the J gene lost 5 bases, with 12 bases spanning the gap. Germline lookup yields CDR1 SEHNR and CDR2 FQNEAQ (reference sequence). A note on this clone: What it binds is unknown.

Sequences were obtained from PBMCs. V gene TRBV7-9 combines with J gene TRBJ1-4; perhaps TRBD1 as D (6 bases). The sequence was collected from a woman in her 30s in good health and CMV-seropositive. The CDR3 nucleotides read TGTGCCAGCAGCCCTAGGGGGTCCAATGAAAAACTGTTTTTT. Translation: CASSPRGSNEKLFF.